The rows below give T cell receptor beta chains drawn from one sample of a study of PD-1 blockade in classical Hodgkin lymphoma. Clones were sequenced by immunoSEQ multiplex PCR, and TCRdb holds only the in-frame ones, with some missing. The sample lists fewer than 25,000 clones, around 87% seen once, with over 20% in the top ten. The source was peripheral blood mononuclear cells (PBMCs), collected before the fourth cycle of nivolumab. Every receptor here comes from a human donor with classical Hodgkin lymphoma. Both conserved end residues are part of each CDR3. The D gene is left open where the match is weak. For some rows the clone size is stated as once, few or many, or as a class when expanded; others skip it.

d_call,j_call,clone_size,v_call,cdr3_nt,cdr3_aa
TRBD1,TRBJ2-7,.,TRBV6-6,TGTGCCAGCAGCCAGACAGGGGCACACTACGAGCAGTACTTC,CASSQTGAHYEQYF
.,TRBJ1-2,.,TRBV9,TGTGCCAGCAGCGTCGGACAGCCCTCAGGCTATGGCTACACCTTC,CASSVGQPSGYGYTF
.,TRBJ2-5,.,TRBV7-2,TGTGCCAGCAGCTTATGGACACAAGAGACCCAGTACTTC,CASSLWTQETQYF
TRBD1,TRBJ2-7,.,TRBV10-2,TGCGCCAGCAGTGAGTCGTGGGGGACAGGGAAAGGCGAGCAGTACTTC,CASSESWGTGKGEQYF
.,TRBJ1-6,.,TRBV19,TGTGCCAGTCGGACAGTCCGAAGCTCCTATAATTCACCCCTCCACTTT,CASRTVRSSYNSPLHF
TRBD2,TRBJ2-7,.,TRBV6-1,TGTGCCAGCAGTGAATCTTTAGCGGGGGTGGGTGAGCAGTACTTC,CASSESLAGVGEQYF
.,TRBJ2-3,.,TRBV11-3,TGTGCCAGCAGCCTCGGGGGGCCCACAGATACGCAGTATTTT,CASSLGGPTDTQYF
TRBD1,TRBJ1-2,.,TRBV13,TGTGCCAGCAGCTTAGGGCGACAGGGGATAGGCTACACCTTC,CASSLGRQGIGYTF
TRBD2,TRBJ2-7,.,TRBV7-8,TGTGCCAGCAGCTTTACTAGCGGGGGCACCTACGAGCAGTACTTC,CASSFTSGGTYEQYF
.,TRBJ2-1,.,TRBV6-4,TGTGCCAGCAGTGAGGGCTACAACAATGAGCAGTTCTTC,CASSEGYNNEQFF
.,TRBJ1-3,.,TRBV4-1,TGCGCCAGCAGCCAGGGTGTCTCTGGAAACACCATATATTTT,CASSQGVSGNTIYF
.,TRBJ2-5,.,TRBV5-1,TGCGCCAGCAGCCCTACCATAAGTTTTGGTTTCTCGGAGACCCAGTACTTC,CASSPTISFGFSETQYF
.,TRBJ2-1,.,TRBV4-1,TGCGCCAGCAGCCCGCGGGGAAGACAGGGCCGGGATGAGCAGTTCTTC,CASSPRGRQGRDEQFF
TRBD2,TRBJ2-7,.,TRBV5-4,TGTGCCAGCAGCTTGGGACGGACTAGAAGCTCCTACGAGCAGTACTTC,CASSLGRTRSSYEQYF
TRBD2,TRBJ2-1,.,TRBV5-1,TGCGCCAGCAGCTTCACTAGCGGTAATGAGCAGTTCTTC,CASSFTSGNEQFF
.,TRBJ1-1,once,TRBV9,TGTGCCAGCAGCCCGGGGGGGATGGGGCTTGAAGCTTTCTTT,CASSPGGMGLEAFF
TRBD1,TRBJ1-2,once,TRBV12-5,TGTGCTAGTGCCGAACAGGGGACCTATGGCTACACCTTC,CASAEQGTYGYTF
.,TRBJ1-1,.,TRBV7-9,TGTGCCAGCAGCTTACGGCGGGGGAGCACTGAAGCTTTCTTT,CASSLRRGSTEAFF
.,TRBJ2-3,.,TRBV2,TGTGCCAGCAGTGATCCGGGACGACCGTTGGGGCAGTATTTT,CASSDPGRPLGQYF
.,TRBJ2-7,.,TRBV4-1,TGCGCCAGCAGCCAGGCTTACGAGCAGTACTTC,CASSQAYEQYF
TRBD1,TRBJ2-5,.,TRBV28,TGTGCCAGCAGCTTAACGACAGGGATGGTTCAAGAGACCCAGTACTTC,CASSLTTGMVQETQYF
TRBD1,TRBJ1-5,.,TRBV5-6,TGTGCCAGCAGCCAGACAGGGGACCATCAGCCCCAGCATTTT,CASSQTGDHQPQHF
.,TRBJ2-3,.,TRBV23-1,TGCGCCAGCAGTCAATCGAGCGGCGCAGATACGCAGTATTTT,CASSQSSGADTQYF
.,TRBJ1-4,.,TRBV21-1,TGTGCCAGCAACGGGACAGGCCTCCTCGTGGGTGGTGAAAAACTGTTTTTT,CASNGTGLLVGGEKLFF
.,TRBJ2-2,.,TRBV2,TGTGCCAGCACTAGGACTACCAACACCGGGGAGCTGTTTTTT,CASTRTTNTGELFF
TRBD1,TRBJ2-7,.,TRBV7-8,TGTGCCAGCAGCTTAGACAGGGGTAACGAGCAGTACTTC,CASSLDRGNEQYF
TRBD1,TRBJ2-7,.,TRBV7-3,TGTGCCAGCAGCCGAGGACAGGGCTACGAGCAGTACTTC,CASSRGQGYEQYF
TRBD2,TRBJ2-3,.,TRBV4-1,TGCGCCAGCAGCCAAGGGGAAGGGGCGGGGGGGCCTCAAGATACGCAGTATTTT,CASSQGEGAGGPQDTQYF
.,TRBJ2-7,.,TRBV6-5,TGTGCCAGCAGTGACCCGGGCTACGAGCAGTACTTC,CASSDPGYEQYF
TRBD2,TRBJ2-7,.,TRBV27,TGTGCCAGCGGCCCAGGGACTAGCGGGAGGAACGAGCAGTACTTC,CASGPGTSGRNEQYF
TRBD1,TRBJ1-4,once,TRBV15,TGTGCCACCAGCAGAGAAGGGGGCTTCGGTGAAAAACTGTTTTTT,CATSREGGFGEKLFF
.,TRBJ1-1,.,TRBV2,TGTGCCAGCAGTGAGGAAAGAACAGTTGAAGCTTTCTTT,CASSEERTVEAFF
.,TRBJ1-5,once,TRBV11-2,TGTGCCAGCAGCTTTCAGCCGGGACGGAATCAGCCCCAGCATTTT,CASSFQPGRNQPQHF
.,TRBJ1-1,.,TRBV19,TGTGCCAGTAGTATAGGGGGGGGCACTGAAGCTTTCTTT,CASSIGGGTEAFF
.,TRBJ2-7,.,TRBV30,TGTGCCTGGAGTGTATCAAGGTTAACCTCCTACGAGCAGTACTTC,CAWSVSRLTSYEQYF
TRBD2,TRBJ2-2,.,TRBV5-1,TGCGCCAGCAGCAATTGGGGGACTAGTGGCACCGGGGAGCTGTTTTTT,CASSNWGTSGTGELFF
.,TRBJ2-3,.,TRBV5-1,TGCGCCAGCAGCTTGGCCGGCAGGGCAGATACGCAGTATTTT,CASSLAGRADTQYF
TRBD2,TRBJ2-5,.,TRBV11-3,TGTGCCAGCAGCTTAGGATATCGCGGACTAGCGGGAGAAGAGACCCAGTACTTC,CASSLGYRGLAGEETQYF
.,TRBJ2-2,few,TRBV6-5,TGTGCCAGCAGTTCCGGGTGGAACACCGGGGAGCTGTTTTTT,CASSSGWNTGELFF
TRBD1,TRBJ2-7,.,TRBV7-9,TGTGCCAGCAGCTTAGGATGGGACAGGGGTTCCGAGCAGTACTTC,CASSLGWDRGSEQYF